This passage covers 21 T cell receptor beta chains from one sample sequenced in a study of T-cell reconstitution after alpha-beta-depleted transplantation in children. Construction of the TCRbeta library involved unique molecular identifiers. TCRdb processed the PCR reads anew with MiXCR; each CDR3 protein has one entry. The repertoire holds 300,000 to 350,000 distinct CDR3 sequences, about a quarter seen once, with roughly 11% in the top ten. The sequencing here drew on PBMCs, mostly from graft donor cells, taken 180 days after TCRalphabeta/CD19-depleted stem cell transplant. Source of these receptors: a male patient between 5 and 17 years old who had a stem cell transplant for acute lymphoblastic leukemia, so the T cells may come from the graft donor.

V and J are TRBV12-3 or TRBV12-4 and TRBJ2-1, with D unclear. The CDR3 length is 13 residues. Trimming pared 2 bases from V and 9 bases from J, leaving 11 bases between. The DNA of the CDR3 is TGTGCCAGCAGTTTAAGGGAACTGGGTGAGCAGTTCTTC. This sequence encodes CASSLRELGEQFF.

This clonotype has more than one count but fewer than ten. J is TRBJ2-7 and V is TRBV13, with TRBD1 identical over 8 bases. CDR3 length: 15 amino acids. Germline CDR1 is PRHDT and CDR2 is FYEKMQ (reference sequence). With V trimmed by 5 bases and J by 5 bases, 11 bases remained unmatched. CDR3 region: CASSTGTGGAHEQYF. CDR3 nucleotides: TGTGCCAGCAGCACCGGGACAGGAGGGGCCCACGAGCAGTACTTC.

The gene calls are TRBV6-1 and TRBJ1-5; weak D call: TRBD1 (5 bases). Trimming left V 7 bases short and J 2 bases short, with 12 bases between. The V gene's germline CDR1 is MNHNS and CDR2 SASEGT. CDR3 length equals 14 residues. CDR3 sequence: CASMRGAGNQPQHF. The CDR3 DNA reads TGTGCCAGCATGAGGGGAGCCGGCAATCAGCCCCAGCATTTT.

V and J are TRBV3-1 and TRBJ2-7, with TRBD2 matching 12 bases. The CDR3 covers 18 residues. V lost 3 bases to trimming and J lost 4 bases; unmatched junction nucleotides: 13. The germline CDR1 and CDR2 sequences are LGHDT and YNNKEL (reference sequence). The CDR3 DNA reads TGTGCCAGCAGCCACCCTCGGACTAGCGGGAAAGGGGGGTACGAGCAGTACTTC. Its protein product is CASSHPRTSGKGGYEQYF.

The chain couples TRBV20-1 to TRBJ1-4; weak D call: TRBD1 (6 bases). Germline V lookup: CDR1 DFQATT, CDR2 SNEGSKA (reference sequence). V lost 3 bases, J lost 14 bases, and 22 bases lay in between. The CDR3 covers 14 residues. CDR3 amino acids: CSARSLGGAPGLFF. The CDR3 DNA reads TGCAGTGCTAGGTCTCTGGGGGGGGCGCCTGGGCTGTTTTTT.

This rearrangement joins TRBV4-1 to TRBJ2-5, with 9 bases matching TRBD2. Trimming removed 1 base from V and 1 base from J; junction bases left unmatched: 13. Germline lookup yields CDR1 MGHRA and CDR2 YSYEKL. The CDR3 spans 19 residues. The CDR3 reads CASSQVGIAGVGSQETQYF. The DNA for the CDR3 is TGCGCCAGCAGCCAAGTCGGTATAGCGGGAGTGGGGTCCCAAGAGACCCAGTACTTC.

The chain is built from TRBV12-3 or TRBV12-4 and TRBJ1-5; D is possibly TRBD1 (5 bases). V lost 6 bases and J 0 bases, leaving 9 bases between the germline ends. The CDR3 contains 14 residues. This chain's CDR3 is CASRRGYSNQPQHF. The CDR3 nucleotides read TGTGCCAGCAGGAGGGGCTATAGCAATCAGCCCCAGCATTTT.

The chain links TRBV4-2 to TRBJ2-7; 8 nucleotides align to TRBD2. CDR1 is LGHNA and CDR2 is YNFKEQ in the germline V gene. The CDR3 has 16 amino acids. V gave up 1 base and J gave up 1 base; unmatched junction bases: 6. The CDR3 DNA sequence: TGTGCCAGCAGCCAAGGCGGCGGGAGGTCTTCCTACGAGCAGTACTTC. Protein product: CASSQGGGRSSYEQYF.

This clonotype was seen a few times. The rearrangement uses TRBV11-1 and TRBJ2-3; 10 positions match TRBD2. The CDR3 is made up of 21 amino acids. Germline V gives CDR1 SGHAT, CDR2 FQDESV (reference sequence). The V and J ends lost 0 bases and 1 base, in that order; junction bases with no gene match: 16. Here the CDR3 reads CASSLAGSGRPSSLRTDTQYF. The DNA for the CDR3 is TGTGCCAGCAGCTTAGCGGGTAGCGGGAGGCCATCTTCCTTACGCACAGATACGCAGTATTTT.

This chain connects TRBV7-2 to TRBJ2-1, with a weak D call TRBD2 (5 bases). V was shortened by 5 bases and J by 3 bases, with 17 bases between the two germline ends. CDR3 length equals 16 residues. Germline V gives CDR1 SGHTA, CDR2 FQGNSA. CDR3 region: CASSPQIRGIYNEQFF. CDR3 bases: TGTGCCAGCAGCCCGCAAATCCGAGGGATCTACAATGAGCAGTTCTTC.

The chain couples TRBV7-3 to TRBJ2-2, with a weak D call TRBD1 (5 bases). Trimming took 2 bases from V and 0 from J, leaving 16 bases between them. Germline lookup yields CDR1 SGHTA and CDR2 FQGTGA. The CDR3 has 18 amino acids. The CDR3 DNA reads TGTGCCAGCAGCTTATTTACAGGCCGCCCGCCGAACACCGGGGAGCTGTTTTTT. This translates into CASSLFTGRPPNTGELFF.

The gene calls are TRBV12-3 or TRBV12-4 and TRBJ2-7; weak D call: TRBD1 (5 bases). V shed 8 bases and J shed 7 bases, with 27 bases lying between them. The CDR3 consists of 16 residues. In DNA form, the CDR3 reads TGTGCCAGCGTATGGTTAGGGGAAAAGGGTCGAAGGGAGCAGTACTTC. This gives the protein CASVWLGEKGRREQYF.

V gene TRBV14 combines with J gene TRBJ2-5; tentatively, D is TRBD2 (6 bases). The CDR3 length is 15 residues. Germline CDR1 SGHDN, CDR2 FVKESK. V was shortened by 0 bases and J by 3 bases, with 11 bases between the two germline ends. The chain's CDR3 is CASSQEEGREETQYF. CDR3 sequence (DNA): TGTGCCAGCAGCCAAGAGGAGGGTAGGGAAGAGACCCAGTACTTC.

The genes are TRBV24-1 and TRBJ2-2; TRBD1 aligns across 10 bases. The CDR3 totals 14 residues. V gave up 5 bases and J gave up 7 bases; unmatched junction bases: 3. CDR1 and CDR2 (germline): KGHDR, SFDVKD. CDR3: CATSGQGAYGELFF. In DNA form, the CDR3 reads TGTGCCACCAGTGGACAGGGGGCCTACGGGGAGCTGTTTTTT.

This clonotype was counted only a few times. CDR3 nucleotides: TGCGCCAGCAGCTTGGCGGGTCTCGCGGGAGGGTCGACTGAGCAGTTCTTC. Its protein is CASSLAGLAGGSTEQFF. The chain combines TRBV5-1 with TRBJ2-1; TRBD2 agrees at 9 bases. The CDR3 spans 17 residues. CDR1 and CDR2 from the germline V gene are SGHRS and YFSETQ. J was trimmed by 9 bases and V by 0 bases; bases with no gene match: 13.

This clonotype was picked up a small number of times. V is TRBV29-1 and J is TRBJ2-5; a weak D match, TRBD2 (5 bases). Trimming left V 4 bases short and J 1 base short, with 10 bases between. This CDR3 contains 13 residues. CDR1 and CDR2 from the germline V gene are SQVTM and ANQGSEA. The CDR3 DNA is TGCAGCGTTGCGTCGGGATTCCAAGAGACCCAGTACTTC. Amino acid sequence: CSVASGFQETQYF.

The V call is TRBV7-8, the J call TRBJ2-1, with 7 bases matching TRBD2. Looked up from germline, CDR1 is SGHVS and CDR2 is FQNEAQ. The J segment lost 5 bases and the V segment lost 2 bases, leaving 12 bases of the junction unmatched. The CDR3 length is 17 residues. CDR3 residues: CASSLTSGGSGDNEQFF. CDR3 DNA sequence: TGTGCCAGCAGCTTAACATCAGGCGGGAGTGGAGACAATGAGCAGTTCTTC.

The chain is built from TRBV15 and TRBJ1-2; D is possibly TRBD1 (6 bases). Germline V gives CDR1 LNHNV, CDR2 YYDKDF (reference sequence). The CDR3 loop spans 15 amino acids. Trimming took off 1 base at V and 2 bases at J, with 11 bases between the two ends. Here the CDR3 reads CATSRGGGSNYGYTF. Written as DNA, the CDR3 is TGTGCCACCAGCAGAGGGGGGGGCTCCAACTATGGCTACACCTTC. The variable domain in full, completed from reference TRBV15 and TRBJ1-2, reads DAMVIQNPRYQVTQFGKPVTLSCSQTLNHNVMYWYQQKSSQAPKLLFHYYDKDFNNEADTPDNFQSRRPNTSFCFLDIRSPGLGDTAMYLCATSRGGGSNYGYTFGSGTRLTVV.

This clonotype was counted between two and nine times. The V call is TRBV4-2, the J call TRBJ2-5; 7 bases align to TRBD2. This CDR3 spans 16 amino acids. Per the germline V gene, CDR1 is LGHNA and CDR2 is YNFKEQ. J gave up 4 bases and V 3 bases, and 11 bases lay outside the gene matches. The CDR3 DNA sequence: TGTGCCAGCAGCCATTACGGGACTAAATCCGGAGAGACCCAGTACTTC. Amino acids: CASSHYGTKSGETQYF.

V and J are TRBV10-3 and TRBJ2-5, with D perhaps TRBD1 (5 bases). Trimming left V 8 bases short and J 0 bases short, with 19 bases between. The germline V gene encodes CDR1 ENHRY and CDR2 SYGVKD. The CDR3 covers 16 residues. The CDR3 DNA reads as TGTGCCATCCCCGTCAACGTGGGGCCCTACCAAGAGACCCAGTACTTC. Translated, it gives CAIPVNVGPYQETQYF.

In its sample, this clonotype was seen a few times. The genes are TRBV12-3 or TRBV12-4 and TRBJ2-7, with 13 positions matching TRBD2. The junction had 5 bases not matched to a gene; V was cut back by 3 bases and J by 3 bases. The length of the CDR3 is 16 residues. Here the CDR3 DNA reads TGTGCCAGCAGTTTCGAGGGACTAGCGGGATTCTACGAGCAGTACTTC. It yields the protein CASSFEGLAGFYEQYF.